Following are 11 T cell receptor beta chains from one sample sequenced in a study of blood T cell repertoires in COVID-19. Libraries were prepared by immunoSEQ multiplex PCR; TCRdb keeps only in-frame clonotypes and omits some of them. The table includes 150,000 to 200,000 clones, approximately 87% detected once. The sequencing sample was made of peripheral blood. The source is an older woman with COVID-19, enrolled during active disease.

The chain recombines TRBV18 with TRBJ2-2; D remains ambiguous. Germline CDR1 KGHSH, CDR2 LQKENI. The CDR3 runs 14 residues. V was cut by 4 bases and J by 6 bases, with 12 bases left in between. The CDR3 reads CASSLRQEAGELFF. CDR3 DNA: TGTGCCAGCTCACTTCGCCAAGAGGCCGGGGAGCTGTTTTTT. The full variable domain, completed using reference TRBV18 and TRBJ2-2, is NAGVMQNPRHLVRRRGQEARLRCSPMKGHSHVYWYRQLPEEGLKFMVYLQKENIIDESGMPKERFSAEFPKEGPSILRIQQVVRGDSAAYFCASSLRQEAGELFFGEGSRLTVL.

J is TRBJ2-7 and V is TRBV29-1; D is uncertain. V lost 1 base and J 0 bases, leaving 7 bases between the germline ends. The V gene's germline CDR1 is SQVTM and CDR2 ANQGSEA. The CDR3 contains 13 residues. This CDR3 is CSVEGYSSYEQYF. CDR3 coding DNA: TGCAGCGTTGAAGGGTACAGCTCCTACGAGCAGTACTTC.

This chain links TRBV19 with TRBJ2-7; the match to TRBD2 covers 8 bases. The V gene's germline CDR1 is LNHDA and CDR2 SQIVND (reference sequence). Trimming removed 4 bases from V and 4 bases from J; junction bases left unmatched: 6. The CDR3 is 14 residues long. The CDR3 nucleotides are TGTGCCAGTAGTACAACTAGCGGCGCTTACGAGCAGTACTTC. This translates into CASSTTSGAYEQYF.

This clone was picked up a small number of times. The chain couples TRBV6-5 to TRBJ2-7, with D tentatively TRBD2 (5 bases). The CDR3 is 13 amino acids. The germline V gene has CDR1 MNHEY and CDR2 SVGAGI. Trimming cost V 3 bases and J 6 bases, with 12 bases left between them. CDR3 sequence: CASSYGSGIEQYF. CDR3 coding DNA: TGTGCCAGCAGTTATGGATCCGGGATCGAGCAGTACTTC.

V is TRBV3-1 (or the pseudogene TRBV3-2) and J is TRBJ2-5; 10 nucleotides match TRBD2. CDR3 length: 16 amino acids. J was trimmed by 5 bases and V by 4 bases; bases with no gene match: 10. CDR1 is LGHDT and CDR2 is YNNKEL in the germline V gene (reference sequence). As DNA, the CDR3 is TGTGCCAGCAGCCCCTCTAGCGGGAGAGGGTGGGAGACCCAGTACTTC. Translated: CASSPSSGRGWETQYF.

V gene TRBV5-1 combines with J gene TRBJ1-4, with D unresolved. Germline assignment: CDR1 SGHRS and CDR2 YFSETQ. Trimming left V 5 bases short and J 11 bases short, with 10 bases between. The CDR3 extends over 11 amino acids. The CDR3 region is CASRNSEKLFF. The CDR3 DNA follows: TGCGCCAGCAGAAACTCGGAGAAACTGTTTTTT.

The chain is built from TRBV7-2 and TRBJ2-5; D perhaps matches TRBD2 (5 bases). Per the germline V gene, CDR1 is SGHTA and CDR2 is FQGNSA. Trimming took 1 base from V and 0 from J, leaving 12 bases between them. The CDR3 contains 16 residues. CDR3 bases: TGTGCCAGCAGCTTAGTAGCGAGACCGTACCAAGAGACCCAGTACTTC. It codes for CASSLVARPYQETQYF.

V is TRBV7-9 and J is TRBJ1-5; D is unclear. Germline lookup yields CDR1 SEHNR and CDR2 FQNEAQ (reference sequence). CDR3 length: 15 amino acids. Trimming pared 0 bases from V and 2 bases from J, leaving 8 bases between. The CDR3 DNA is TGTGCCAGCAGCTTAGCGGTCGGAGGCAATCAGCCCCAGCATTTT. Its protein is CASSLAVGGNQPQHF.

The CDR3 here is CASSYLGTGGRGYTF. The DNA for the CDR3 is TGTGCCAGCAGTTACCTAGGGACAGGGGGTCGGGGCTACACCTTC. This chain uses TRBV6-5 with TRBJ1-2, with TRBD1 matching 11 bases. CDR3 length equals 15 residues. Losses at the gene ends were 2 bases for V and 8 bases for J; bases not matched to a gene: 7. CDR1 and CDR2 from the germline V gene are MNHEY and SVGAGI.

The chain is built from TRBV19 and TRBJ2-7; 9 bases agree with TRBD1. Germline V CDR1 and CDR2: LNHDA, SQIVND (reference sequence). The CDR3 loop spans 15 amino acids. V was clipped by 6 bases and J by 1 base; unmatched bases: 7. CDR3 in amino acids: CASRRTGDGSYEQYF. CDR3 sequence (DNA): TGTGCCAGTAGAAGGACAGGGGATGGATCCTACGAGCAGTACTTC.

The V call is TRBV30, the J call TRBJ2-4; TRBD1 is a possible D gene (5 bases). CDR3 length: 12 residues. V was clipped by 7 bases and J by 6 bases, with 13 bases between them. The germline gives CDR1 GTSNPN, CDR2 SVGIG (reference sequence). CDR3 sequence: CASQQATNIQYF. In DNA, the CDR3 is TGTGCCTCACAACAGGCGACAAACATTCAGTACTTC.